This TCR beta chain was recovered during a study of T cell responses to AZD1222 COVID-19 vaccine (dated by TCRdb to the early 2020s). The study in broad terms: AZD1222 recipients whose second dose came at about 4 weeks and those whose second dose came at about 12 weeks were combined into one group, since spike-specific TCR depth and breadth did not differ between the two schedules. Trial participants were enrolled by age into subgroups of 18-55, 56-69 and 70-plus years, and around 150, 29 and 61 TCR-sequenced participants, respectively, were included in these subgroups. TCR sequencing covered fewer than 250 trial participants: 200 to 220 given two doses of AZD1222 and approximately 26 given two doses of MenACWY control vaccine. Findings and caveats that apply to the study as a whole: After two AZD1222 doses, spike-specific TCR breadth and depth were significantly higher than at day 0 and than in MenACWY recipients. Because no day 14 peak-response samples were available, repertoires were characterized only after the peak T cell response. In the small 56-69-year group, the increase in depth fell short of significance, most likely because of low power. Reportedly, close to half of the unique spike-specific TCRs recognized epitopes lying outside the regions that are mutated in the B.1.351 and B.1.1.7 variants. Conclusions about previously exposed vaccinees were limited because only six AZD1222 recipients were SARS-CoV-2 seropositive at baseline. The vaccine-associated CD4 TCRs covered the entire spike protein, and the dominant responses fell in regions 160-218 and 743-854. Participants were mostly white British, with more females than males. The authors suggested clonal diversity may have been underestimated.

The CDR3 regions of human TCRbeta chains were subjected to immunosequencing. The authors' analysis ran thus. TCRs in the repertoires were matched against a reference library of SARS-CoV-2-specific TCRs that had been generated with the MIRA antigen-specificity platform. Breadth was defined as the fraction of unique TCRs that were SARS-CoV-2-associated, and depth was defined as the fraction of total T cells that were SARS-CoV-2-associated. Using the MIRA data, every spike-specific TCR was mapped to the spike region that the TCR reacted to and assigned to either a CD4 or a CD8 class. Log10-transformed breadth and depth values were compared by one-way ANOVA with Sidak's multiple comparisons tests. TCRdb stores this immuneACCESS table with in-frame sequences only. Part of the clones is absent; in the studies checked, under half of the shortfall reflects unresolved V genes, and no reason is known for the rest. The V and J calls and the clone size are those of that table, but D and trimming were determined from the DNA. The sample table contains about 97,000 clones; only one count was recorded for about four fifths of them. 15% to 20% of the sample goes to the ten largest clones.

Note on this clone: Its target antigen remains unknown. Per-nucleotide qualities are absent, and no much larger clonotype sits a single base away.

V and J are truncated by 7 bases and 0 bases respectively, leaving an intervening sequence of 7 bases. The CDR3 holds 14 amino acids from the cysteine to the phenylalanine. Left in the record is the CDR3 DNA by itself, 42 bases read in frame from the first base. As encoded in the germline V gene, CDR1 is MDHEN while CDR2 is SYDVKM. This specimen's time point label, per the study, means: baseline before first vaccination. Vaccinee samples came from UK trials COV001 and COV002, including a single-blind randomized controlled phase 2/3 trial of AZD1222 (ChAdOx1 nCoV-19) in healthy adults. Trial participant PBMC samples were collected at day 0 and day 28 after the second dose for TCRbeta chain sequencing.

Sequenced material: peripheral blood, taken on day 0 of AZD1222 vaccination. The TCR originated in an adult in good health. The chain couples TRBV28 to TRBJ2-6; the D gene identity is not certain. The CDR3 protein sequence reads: CASMRYSGANVLTF. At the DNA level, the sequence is TGTGCCAGCATGAGGTACTCTGGGGCCAACGTCCTGACTTTC.